Listed below are T cell receptor beta chains from one sample, sequenced in a study of blood T cell repertoires in COVID-19. Libraries were prepared by immunoSEQ multiplex PCR; TCRdb keeps only in-frame clonotypes and omits some of them. The table includes some 210,000 clones, roughly 90% detected once. The material sequenced was peripheral blood. The receptors here all came from a middle-aged woman with acute or convalescent COVID-19. The CDR3 runs from the conserved cysteine through the conserved F or W. Each record gives: CDR3 length, J gene, clone size, V gene, D gene, CDR3 DNA, CDR3 protein. A D gene is named only where the DNA matches it firmly. Where a row states a size, it is once, few, many or the class of an expanded clone; other rows omit it.

15 | TRBJ1-1 | once | TRBV5-8 | NA | TGTGCCAGCAGCTTGCCCACCGCCACTCGAACTGAAGCTTTCTTT | CASSLPTATRTEAFF
14 | TRBJ1-6 | NA | TRBV9 | NA | TGTGCCAGCAGGTCAGGGCGAACGAATTCACCCCTCCACTTT | CASRSGRTNSPLHF
12 | TRBJ1-2 | NA | TRBV2 | NA | TGTGCCAGCAGTACCCAGGGTTATGGCTACACCTTC | CASSTQGYGYTF
16 | TRBJ1-3 | once | TRBV10-1 | NA | TGCGCCAGCAGTGAGTCGTTGGGGCCGGGTGGAAACACCATATATTTT | CASSESLGPGGNTIYF
20 | TRBJ2-4 | NA | TRBV3-1/TRBV3-2 | TRBD2 | TGTGCCAGCACCAGGGGACTAGCGGGGGGGCTCCATAACGCCAAAAACATTCAGTACTTC | CASTRGLAGGLHNAKNIQYF
16 | TRBJ1-1 | few | TRBV3-1/TRBV3-2 | NA | TGTGCCAGCAGCCAAGGGTTGTTCAACAGGAACACTGAAGCTTTCTTT | CASSQGLFNRNTEAFF
14 | TRBJ2-2 | few | TRBV30 | NA | TGTGCCTGGACCGCGGCTGCCCCCGCCGGGGAGCTGTTTTTT | CAWTAAAPAGELFF
12 | TRBJ2-1 | NA | TRBV19 | NA | TGTGCCAGTTCCACTACCTACAATGAGCAGTTCTTC | CASSTTYNEQFF
14 | TRBJ2-3 | NA | TRBV29-1 | NA | TGCAGCGTTGAACCGGGGGTCGGCACAGATACGCAGTATTTT | CSVEPGVGTDTQYF
15 | TRBJ1-5 | NA | TRBV15 | NA | TGTGCCACCAGCAGAGGACGGAGTAGCAATCAGCCCCAGCATTTT | CATSRGRSSNQPQHF
15 | TRBJ1-2 | few | TRBV9 | TRBD1 | TGTGCCAGCAGCGTAGGGCCAGGGGGCGGATATGGCTACACCTTC | CASSVGPGGGYGYTF
15 | TRBJ2-3 | NA | TRBV5-5 | NA | TGTGCCAGCAGCTTGTACGGCCTGCGGGGAGATACGCAGTATTTT | CASSLYGLRGDTQYF
18 | TRBJ2-3 | once | TRBV6-1 | TRBD2 | TGTGCCAGCAGTGATTGGGCCGGGACTAGCGGGCGGACAGATACGCAGTATTTT | CASSDWAGTSGRTDTQYF
15 | TRBJ2-1 | once | TRBV11-2 | TRBD1 | TGTGCCAGCAGCCATGACAGGGCCCTGTACAATGAGCAGTTCTTC | CASSHDRALYNEQFF
18 | TRBJ2-3 | NA | TRBV11-2 | TRBD2 | TGTGCCAGCAGCTCCGAAACGTCCTGGACTAGCGGTACAGATACGCAGTATTTT | CASSSETSWTSGTDTQYF